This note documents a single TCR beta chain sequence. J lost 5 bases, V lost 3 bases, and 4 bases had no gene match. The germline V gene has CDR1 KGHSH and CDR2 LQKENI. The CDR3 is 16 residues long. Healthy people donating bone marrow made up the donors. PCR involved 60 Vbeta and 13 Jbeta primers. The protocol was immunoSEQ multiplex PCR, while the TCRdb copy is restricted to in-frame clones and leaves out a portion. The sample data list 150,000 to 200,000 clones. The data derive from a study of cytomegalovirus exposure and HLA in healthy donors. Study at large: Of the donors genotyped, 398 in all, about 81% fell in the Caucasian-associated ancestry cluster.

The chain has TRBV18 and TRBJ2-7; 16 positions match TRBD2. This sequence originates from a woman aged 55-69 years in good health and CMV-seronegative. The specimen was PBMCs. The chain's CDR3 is CASSPGLAGGLNEQYF. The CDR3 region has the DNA TGTGCCAGCTCACCGGGACTAGCGGGAGGGCTTAACGAGCAGTACTTC.